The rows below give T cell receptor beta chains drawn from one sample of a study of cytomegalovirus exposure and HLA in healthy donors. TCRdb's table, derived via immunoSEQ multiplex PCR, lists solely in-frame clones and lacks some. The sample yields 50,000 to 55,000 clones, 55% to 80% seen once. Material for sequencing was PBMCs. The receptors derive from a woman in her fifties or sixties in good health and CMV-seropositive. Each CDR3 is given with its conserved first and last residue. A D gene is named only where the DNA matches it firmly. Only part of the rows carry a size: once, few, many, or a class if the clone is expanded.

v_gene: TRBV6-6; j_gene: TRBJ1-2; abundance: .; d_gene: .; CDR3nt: TGTGCCAGCAGTCTGACATACCGAAAACCATATGGCTACACCTTC; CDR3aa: CASSLTYRKPYGYTF
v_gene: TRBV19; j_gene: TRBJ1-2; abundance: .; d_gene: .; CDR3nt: TGTGCCCGGAGTAACTATGGCTACACCTTC; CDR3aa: CARSNYGYTF
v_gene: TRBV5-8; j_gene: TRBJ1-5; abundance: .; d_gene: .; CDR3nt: TGTGCCAGCAGCTTGGTCCCGGTCAGGGCCCAGCATTTT; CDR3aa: CASSLVPVRAQHF
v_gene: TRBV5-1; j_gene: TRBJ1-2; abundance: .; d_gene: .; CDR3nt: TGCGCCAGCACCCTAGGACAGAGCAGTACTAACTATGGCTACACCTTC; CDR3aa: CASTLGQSSTNYGYTF
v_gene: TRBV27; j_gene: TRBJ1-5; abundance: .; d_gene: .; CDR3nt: TGTGCCAGCAGTTTTGAGAGGAATCAGCCCCAGCATTTT; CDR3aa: CASSFERNQPQHF
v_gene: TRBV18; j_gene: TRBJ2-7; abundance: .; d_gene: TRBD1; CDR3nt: TGTGCCAGCTCAGACAGGGGGACCTCTTACGAGCAGTACTTC; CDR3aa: CASSDRGTSYEQYF
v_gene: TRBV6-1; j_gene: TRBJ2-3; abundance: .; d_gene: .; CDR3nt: TGTGCCAGCAGTGAAGTAGAAGTCCCTCCTCGAGATACGCAGTATTTT; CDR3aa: CASSEVEVPPRDTQYF
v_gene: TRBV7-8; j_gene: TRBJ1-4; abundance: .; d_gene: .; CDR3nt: TGTGCCAGCAGCTTAACGGGGAAACTGTTTTTT; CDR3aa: CASSLTGKLFF
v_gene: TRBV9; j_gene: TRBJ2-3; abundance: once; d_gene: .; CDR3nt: TGTGCCAGCAACTTCGGAGGGTTCACAGATACGCAGTATTTT; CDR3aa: CASNFGGFTDTQYF
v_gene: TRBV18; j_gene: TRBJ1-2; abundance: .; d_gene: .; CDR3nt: TGTGCCAGCTCACCCCGGGAGGATGCCGCCTATGGCTACACCTTC; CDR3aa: CASSPREDAAYGYTF
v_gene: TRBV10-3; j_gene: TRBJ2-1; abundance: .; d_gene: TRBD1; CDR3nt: TGTGCCATCAGGGGACAGGGCAATGAGCAGTTCTTC; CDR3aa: CAIRGQGNEQFF
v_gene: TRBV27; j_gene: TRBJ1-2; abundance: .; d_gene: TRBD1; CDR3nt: TGTGCCAGCAGCCGATTACAGGGGAACTATGGCTACACCTTC; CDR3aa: CASSRLQGNYGYTF
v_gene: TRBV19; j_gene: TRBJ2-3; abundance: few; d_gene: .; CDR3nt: TGTGCCAGTAGTGGTGGGTCTAGGGGAGATACGCAGTATTTT; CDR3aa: CASSGGSRGDTQYF
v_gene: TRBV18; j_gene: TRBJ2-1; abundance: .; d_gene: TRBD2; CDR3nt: TGTGCCAGCTCACTGGGGACTAGCGGACCACTCTATGAGCAGTTCTTC; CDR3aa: CASSLGTSGPLYEQFF
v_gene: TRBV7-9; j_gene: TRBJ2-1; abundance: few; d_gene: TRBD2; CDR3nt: TGTGCCAGCAGCTTCGTGACTAGCCATGATGAGCAGTTCTTC; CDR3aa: CASSFVTSHDEQFF
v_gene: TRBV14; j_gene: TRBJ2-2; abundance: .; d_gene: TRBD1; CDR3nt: TGTGCCAGCAGCCCGCGACAGGGCATCGGGGAGCTGTTTTTT; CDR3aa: CASSPRQGIGELFF
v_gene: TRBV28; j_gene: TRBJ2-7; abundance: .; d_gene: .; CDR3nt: TGTGCCAGCAGTTCGACTCGACAGGCGGGTTCCTACGAGCAGTACTTC; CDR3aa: CASSSTRQAGSYEQYF
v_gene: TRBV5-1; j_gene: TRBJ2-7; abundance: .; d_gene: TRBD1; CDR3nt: TGCGCCAGCAGCTCCTTCGGGACAGGGCATGTGTACGAGCAGTACTTC; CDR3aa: CASSSFGTGHVYEQYF
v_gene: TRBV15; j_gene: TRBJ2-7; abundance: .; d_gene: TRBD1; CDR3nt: TGTGCCACCAGCACGAGGACAGGGGGAGAGCAGTACTTC; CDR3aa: CATSTRTGGEQYF
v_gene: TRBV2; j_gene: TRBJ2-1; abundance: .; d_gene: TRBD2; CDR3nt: TGTGCCAGCAGTTGGCGGGAGACTCTCTTAGGCAATGAGCAGTTCTTC; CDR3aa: CASSWRETLLGNEQFF